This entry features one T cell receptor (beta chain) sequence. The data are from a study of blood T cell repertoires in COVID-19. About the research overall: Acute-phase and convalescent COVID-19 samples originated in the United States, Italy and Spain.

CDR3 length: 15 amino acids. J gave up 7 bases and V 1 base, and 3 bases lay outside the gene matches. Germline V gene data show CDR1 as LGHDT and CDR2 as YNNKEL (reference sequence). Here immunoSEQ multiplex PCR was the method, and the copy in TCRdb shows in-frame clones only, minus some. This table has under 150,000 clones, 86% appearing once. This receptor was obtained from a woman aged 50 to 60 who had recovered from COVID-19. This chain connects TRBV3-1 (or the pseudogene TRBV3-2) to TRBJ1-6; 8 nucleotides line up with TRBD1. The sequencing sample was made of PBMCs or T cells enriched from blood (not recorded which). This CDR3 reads CASSQGGQGNSPLHF. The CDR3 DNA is TGTGCCAGCAGCCAAGGAGGACAGGGAAATTCACCCCTCCACTTT.